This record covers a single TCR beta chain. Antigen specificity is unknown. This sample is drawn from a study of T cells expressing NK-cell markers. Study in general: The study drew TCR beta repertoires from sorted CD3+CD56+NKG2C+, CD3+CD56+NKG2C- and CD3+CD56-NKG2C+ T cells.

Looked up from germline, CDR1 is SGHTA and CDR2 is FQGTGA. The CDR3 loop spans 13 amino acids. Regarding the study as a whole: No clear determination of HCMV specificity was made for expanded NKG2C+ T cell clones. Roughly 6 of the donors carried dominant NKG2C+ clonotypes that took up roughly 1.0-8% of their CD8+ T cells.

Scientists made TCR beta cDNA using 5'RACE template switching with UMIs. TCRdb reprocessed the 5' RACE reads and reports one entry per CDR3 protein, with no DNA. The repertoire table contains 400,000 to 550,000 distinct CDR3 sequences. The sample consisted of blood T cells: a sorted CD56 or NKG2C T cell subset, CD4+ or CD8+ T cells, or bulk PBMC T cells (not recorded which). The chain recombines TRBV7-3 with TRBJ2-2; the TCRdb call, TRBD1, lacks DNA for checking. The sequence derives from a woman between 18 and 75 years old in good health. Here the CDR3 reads CASSFAGTGELFF.